These 2 T cell receptor beta chains were all obtained from the same sample, sequenced in a study of blood T cell repertoires in COVID-19. Some clones are missing from TCRdb's copy, which holds only in-frame ones; the method was immunoSEQ multiplex PCR. The table has fewer than 250,000 clones, roughly 80% seen once; the top ten hold roughly 7%. The sequencing input was peripheral blood. The receptors shown here come from a woman between 45 and 60 years old with acute or convalescent COVID-19.

This rearrangement joins TRBV10-2 to TRBJ2-1, with 10 bases matching TRBD1. This CDR3 comprises 15 residues. The trim removed 6 bases at V and 4 bases at J, leaving 6 bases unmatched. Germline assignment: CDR1 WSHSY and CDR2 SAAADI. Here the CDR3 DNA reads TGCGCCAGCAGAAAAACGGGACAGGGGTACAATGAGCAGTTCTTC. Protein product: CASRKTGQGYNEQFF.

This clone was counted a few times. This chain connects TRBV2 to TRBJ1-1; no clear D gene. This CDR3 spans 14 amino acids. Germline values: CDR1 SNHLY, CDR2 FYNNEI. V shed 5 bases and J shed 0 bases, with 10 bases lying between them. CDR3 bases: TGTGCCAGCAGTATCAGAGACATGAACACTGAAGCTTTCTTT. Residues: CASSIRDMNTEAFF.